This T cell receptor beta chain was sequenced for a study of T-cell reconstitution after alpha-beta-depleted transplantation in children. This clonotype was recorded at least ten times. Its cognate antigen is unknown. Study conclusions and caveats: Some patients showed high day-60 TCRbeta diversity, which derived from surviving recipient T cells and thymic progenitors. Roughly two months post-transplant, alpha-beta T cells reportedly originated from several hundred graft clones that had expanded. Fresh T-cell production supplied most of the T-cell counts and diversity seen one year after transplant.

For TCRbeta, the library was prepared with unique molecular identifiers. TCRdb passed the PCR reads through MiXCR, listing each CDR3 protein once. Of nearly 200,000 distinct CDR3 sequences listed, 6.3% are singletons. V was trimmed by 6 bases and J by 1 base, leaving 21 bases between them. The CDR3 runs to 17 residues. This TCR was recovered from a girl under three years old with combined immunodeficiency, due to receive a stem cell transplant. This rearrangement joins TRBV12-3 or TRBV12-4 to TRBJ1-1; D is possibly TRBD1 (6 bases). The input for sequencing was PBMCs, taken before TCRalphabeta/CD19-depleted stem cell transplant. CDR3 nucleotides: TGTGCCAGCAGCAACTCACGAGCGGGCAGGGGGAACACTGAAGCTTTCTTT. Encoded protein: CASSNSRAGRGNTEAFF.